This TCR beta chain was sequenced during a study of T cell changes during pregnancy in multiple sclerosis. The CDR3 sequence is 16 residues long. Germline V lookup: CDR1 LGHNA, CDR2 YSLEER. V was shortened by 0 bases and J by 5 bases, with 16 bases between the two germline ends. Some clones are missing from TCRdb's copy, which holds only in-frame ones; the method was immunoSEQ multiplex PCR. The sample holds some 54,000 clones, 94% seen once. This sequence joins TRBV4-3 and TRBJ2-5; a weak D match, TRBD2 (7 bases). This TCR derives from a female donor with multiple sclerosis, enrolled in a pregnancy study. The material was CD8+ T cells from peripheral blood mononuclear cells, obtained in the third trimester of pregnancy. The CDR3 nucleotides read TGCGCCAGCAGCCAAGACCCCCCGGGGGGCTCGGAGACCCAGTACTTC. This encodes CASSQDPPGGSETQYF.